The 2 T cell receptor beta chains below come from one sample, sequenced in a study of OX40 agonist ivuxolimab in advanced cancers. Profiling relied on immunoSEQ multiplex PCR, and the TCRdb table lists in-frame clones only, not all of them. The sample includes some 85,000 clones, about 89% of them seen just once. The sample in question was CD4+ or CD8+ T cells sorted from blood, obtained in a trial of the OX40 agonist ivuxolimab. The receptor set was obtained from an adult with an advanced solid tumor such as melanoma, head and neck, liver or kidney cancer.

The CDR3 region has the DNA TGTGCCAGCTCACCACCACTTACCTACACAGATACGCAGTATTTT. It yields the protein CASSPPLTYTDTQYF. The chain employs TRBV18 and TRBJ2-3; no clear D. This CDR3 contains 15 residues. Germline loops: CDR1 KGHSH, CDR2 LQKENI. V was shortened by 0 bases and J by 2 bases, with 9 bases between the two germline ends.

As DNA, the CDR3 is TGTGCCAGAAGGCGTCTCCGGGACAGGGACACAGATACGCAGTATTTT. This translates into CARRRLRDRDTDTQYF. The V call is TRBV5-3, the J call TRBJ2-3, with 9 nucleotides matching TRBD1. TRBV5-3 is annotated as an ORF whose role is uncertain. The CDR3 totals 16 residues. The J segment lost 2 bases and the V segment lost 5 bases, leaving 9 bases of the junction unmatched.